Below are 24 T cell receptor beta chains sequenced from a single sample in a study of glioma-infiltrating T cells after dendritic cell vaccination. The method was immunoSEQ multiplex PCR; TCRdb's version includes in-frame clones alone and lacks a portion of them. The sample yields 80,000 to 100,000 clones, about 79% seen once. Sequencing was performed on blood, taken before dendritic cell vaccination. Source of these receptors: a human donor with glioblastoma.

In its sample, this clone was seen a few times. This chain links TRBV5-1 with TRBJ1-4; TRBD1 agrees at 7 bases. The CDR3 spans 14 residues. Germline V gives CDR1 SGHRS, CDR2 YFSETQ. Trimming at V came to 0 bases and at J to 8 bases, leaving 4 bases not matched to a gene. The CDR3 DNA reads TGCGCCAGCAGCTTGGGGACAGGCAGCGAAAAACTGTTTTTT. It encodes CASSLGTGSEKLFF.

This clone was counted a single time. The V call is TRBV5-1, the J call TRBJ2-7, with no clear D. Trimming shortened V by 0 bases and J by 1 base, and 8 bases separated the two germline ends. In germline, CDR1 is SGHRS, CDR2 YFSETQ. This CDR3 is 14 amino acids long. Here the CDR3 DNA reads TGCGCCAGCAGCTTGGATACTCTGTCCTACGAGCAGTACTTC. This encodes CASSLDTLSYEQYF.

The V call is TRBV7-9, the J call TRBJ1-4; 8 bases map to TRBD1. CDR3 length: 18 amino acids. Germline-derived CDR1 and CDR2 are SEHNR and FQNEAQ (reference sequence). Trimming took 8 bases from V and 0 from J; bases not matched to a gene: 14. The DNA of the CDR3 is TGTGCCAGCCGTTCGGCAGGGGGCCTGCTTACAACTAATGAAAAACTGTTTTTT. Translating it yields CASRSAGGLLTTNEKLFF. Full variable domain (missing parts from reference TRBV7-9 and TRBJ1-4): DTGVSQNPRHKITKRGQNVTFRCDPISEHNRLYWYRQTLGQGPEFLTYFQNEAQLEKSRLLSDRFSAERPKGSFSTLEIQRTEQGDSAMYLCASRSAGGLLTTNEKLFFGSGTQLSVL.

V and J are TRBV5-1 and TRBJ2-7; D perhaps matches TRBD1 (5 bases). The CDR3 is 17 residues long. In germline, CDR1 is SGHRS, CDR2 YFSETQ. The V end lost 0 bases, the J end lost 2 bases, and 18 bases lay between the germline ends. This chain's CDR3 is CASSLAIGATTTYEQYF. CDR3 sequence (DNA): TGCGCCAGCAGCTTGGCTATTGGGGCCACGACCACCTACGAGCAGTACTTC. The complete variable domain, with remaining parts taken from reference TRBV5-1 and TRBJ2-7, reads KAGVTQTPRYLIKTRGQQVTLSCSPISGHRSVSWYQQTPGQGLQFLFEYFSETQRNKGNFPGRFSGRQFSNSRSEMNVSTLELGDSALYLCASSLAIGATTTYEQYFGPGTRLTVT.

The chain has TRBV27 and TRBJ2-4; 14 bases line up with TRBD2. Germline trimming cut 5 bases from V and 7 bases from J; bases unmatched to any gene: 7. There are 16 residues in the CDR3. Germline-derived CDR1 and CDR2 are MNHEY and SMNVEV (reference sequence). The CDR3 is CASSPTSGGAGNIQYF. In nucleotides, the CDR3 is TGTGCCAGCAGTCCGACTAGCGGGGGGGCAGGGAACATTCAGTACTTC.

The rearrangement joins TRBV2 to TRBJ2-7; 9 nucleotides agree with TRBD1. The CDR3 is made up of 14 amino acids. With V trimmed by 6 bases and J by 1 base, 4 bases remained unmatched. The V gene's germline CDR1 is SNHLY and CDR2 FYNNEI. The CDR3 nucleotides read TGTGCCAGCAGGCCAGGGACAGGGTCCTACGAGCAGTACTTC. This sequence encodes CASRPGTGSYEQYF.

This rearrangement joins TRBV5-4 to TRBJ1-2, with D tentatively TRBD1 (5 bases). Germline V CDR1 and CDR2: SGHNT, YYREEE (reference sequence). Trimming pared 4 bases from V and 2 bases from J, leaving 12 bases between. This CDR3 region has 14 residues. This chain's CDR3 is CASSRREFNYGYTF. CDR3 in DNA: TGTGCCAGCAGCCGCAGGGAATTCAACTATGGCTACACCTTC.

Worth noting for this clone: Different DNA sequences within this sample yield the same CDR3. J is TRBJ2-7 and V is TRBV11-2; D unresolved. The CDR3 sequence is 13 residues long. V lost 2 bases and J 1 base, leaving 6 bases between the germline ends. CDR1 and CDR2 from the germline V gene are SGHAT and FQNNGV. CDR3 coding DNA: TGTGCCAGCAGCTTAAGCAGGTCCTACGAGCAGTACTTC. Translated: CASSLSRSYEQYF.

The chain has TRBV9 and TRBJ2-5, with D possibly matching TRBD2 (7 bases). CDR3 length: 13 residues. The V end lost 4 bases, the J end lost 5 bases, and 12 bases lay between the germline ends. Germline V gene data show CDR1 as SGDLS and CDR2 as YYNGEE. Here the CDR3 reads CASSSGGAETQYF. Written as DNA, the CDR3 is TGTGCCAGCAGCAGTGGGGGGGCCGAGACCCAGTACTTC.

The rearrangement joins TRBV2 to TRBJ1-1; TRBD1 is a possible D gene (6 bases). Trimming pared 4 bases from V and 2 bases from J, leaving 11 bases between. The CDR3 has 14 amino acids. CDR1 is SNHLY and CDR2 is FYNNEI in the germline V gene. In nucleotides, the CDR3 is TGTGCCAGCAGTGCCGCAGGGGAAAACACTGAAGCTTTCTTT. As protein: CASSAAGENTEAFF.

This clone was seen once. CDR3: CASSIGASINQPQHF. The CDR3 DNA is TGTGCCAGTAGTATAGGGGCCAGTATCAATCAGCCCCAGCATTTT. The chain uses TRBV19 and TRBJ1-5; D is undetermined. This CDR3 comprises 15 residues. Trimming took 1 base from V and 3 from J, leaving 10 bases between them. Germline CDR1 reads LNHDA; CDR2 reads SQIVND (reference sequence).

The V call is TRBV4-1, the J call TRBJ1-1, with 9 bases lining up with TRBD1. V trimming: 3 bases; J trimming: 1 base; junction bases outside the gene matches: 3. CDR1 is MGHRA, CDR2 YSYEKL, per germline. There are 15 residues in the CDR3. As DNA, the CDR3 is TGCGCCAGCAGCCACCCACAGGGGGCGAACACTGAAGCTTTCTTT. Residues: CASSHPQGANTEAFF.

This chain uses TRBV2 with TRBJ1-1, with 9 bases matching TRBD1. Looked up from germline, CDR1 is SNHLY and CDR2 is FYNNEI. This CDR3 spans 17 amino acids. The trim removed 6 bases at V and 3 bases at J, leaving 14 bases unmatched. CDR3 bases: TGTGCCAGCAGGGCCTGGACAGGGGAAGCGGCGGACACTGAAGCTTTCTTT. This gives the protein CASRAWTGEAADTEAFF.

The gene calls are TRBV5-1 and TRBJ2-3; the D gene is possibly TRBD2 (5 bases). The germline V and J ends were trimmed by 1 base and 5 bases, with 8 bases remaining between them. Germline V gene lookup returns CDR1 SGHRS and CDR2 YFSETQ. The length of the CDR3 is 13 residues. The CDR3 protein is CASSLTREDTQYF. CDR3 DNA sequence: TGCGCCAGCAGCTTGACTAGGGAAGATACGCAGTATTTT.

J is TRBJ1-1 and V is TRBV19; D perhaps matches TRBD1 (6 bases). The V and J ends lost 3 bases and 2 bases respectively, with 10 bases between them. Germline loops: CDR1 LNHDA, CDR2 SQIVND (reference sequence). This CDR3 is 14 amino acids long. CDR3 sequence: CASSIGTQNTEAFF. For the CDR3, the DNA is TGTGCCAGTAGTATTGGGACACAAAACACTGAAGCTTTCTTT.

This clone appeared once. The V and J genes are TRBV5-6 and TRBJ1-2; tentative D call: TRBD1 (5 bases). This CDR3 comprises 13 residues. Trimming pared 2 bases from V and 7 bases from J, leaving 12 bases between. Germline V CDR1 and CDR2: SGHDT, YYEEEE. CDR3 in amino acids: CASSFWGRGGYTF. CDR3 DNA: TGTGCCAGCAGCTTTTGGGGGAGGGGTGGCTACACCTTC.

The rearrangement uses TRBV5-1 and TRBJ2-1; possible D gene TRBD1, 5 bases. V gave up 5 bases and J gave up 4 bases, with 22 bases separating them. Germline CDR1 reads SGHRS; CDR2 reads YFSETQ. CDR3 size: 17 residues. CDR3 sequence (DNA): TGCGCCAGCAGTCTTAATCTGGCAGGGTTTGGGTACAATGAGCAGTTCTTC. It is translated as CASSLNLAGFGYNEQFF.

This clone occurred a few times. This sequence joins TRBV19 and TRBJ1-1, with D unclear. This CDR3 has 14 residues. CDR1 is LNHDA, CDR2 SQIVND, per germline (reference sequence). Trimming took 4 bases from V and 2 from J, leaving 11 bases between them. The CDR3 here is CASSSHQDNTEAFF. Here the CDR3 DNA reads TGTGCCAGTAGTAGCCACCAGGATAACACTGAAGCTTTCTTT.

The chain combines TRBV6-6 with TRBJ2-1, with 8 bases lining up with TRBD2. The V gene end was trimmed by 4 bases and the J gene end by 4 bases; junction bases not matched to a gene: 6. The CDR3 covers 15 residues. Per germline, CDR1 MNHNY and CDR2 SVGAGI (reference sequence). DNA of the CDR3: TGTGCCAGCAGTTTAGCGGGGAGAGAGTACAATGAGCAGTTCTTC. It specifies CASSLAGREYNEQFF.

The V call is TRBV7-8, the J call TRBJ2-7, with 13 bases matching TRBD2. V was pared by 5 bases and J by 4 bases, with 5 bases of the junction left unmatched. CDR1 SGHVS and CDR2 FQNEAQ come from the germline V gene. The CDR3 has 15 amino acids. Written as DNA, the CDR3 is TGTGCCAGCAGCCTAGGGACTAGCGGGACTTACGAGCAGTACTTC. It is translated as CASSLGTSGTYEQYF. Full variable domain (remainder filled in from reference TRBV7-8 and TRBJ2-7): GAGVSQSPRYKVAKRGQDVALRCDPISGHVSLFWYQQALGQGPEFLTYFQNEAQLDKSGLPSDRFFAERPEGSVSTLKIQRTQQEDSAVYLCASSLGTSGTYEQYFGPGTRLTVT.

This clone has only one observation. A junction end diverges from the germline sequence, so it may reflect a read error. Other DNA sequences within the sample encode an identical CDR3. The rearrangement joins TRBV2 to TRBJ1-4; TRBD1 matches 8 bases. Germline lookup yields CDR1 SNHLY and CDR2 FYNNEI. There are 14 residues in the CDR3. The CDR3 is CASTDDRGIEKLFF. Written as DNA, the CDR3 is TGTGCCAGCACGGACGACAGGGGAATTGAAAAACTATTTTTT.

V gene TRBV5-1 combines with J gene TRBJ2-1; D is possibly TRBD2 (5 bases). Trimming removed 0 bases at V and 3 bases at J, with 13 bases between. CDR3 length: 16 amino acids. Germline V CDR1 and CDR2: SGHRS, YFSETQ. The DNA of the CDR3 is TGCGCCAGCAGCTTGGACCCTAGAGGGAGCTACAATGAGCAGTTCTTC. Protein sequence: CASSLDPRGSYNEQFF.

The rearrangement joins TRBV18 to TRBJ1-2; 7 bases match TRBD1. CDR3 length equals 14 residues. Germline CDR1 reads KGHSH; CDR2 reads LQKENI. The V and J ends lost 3 bases and 4 bases, in that order; junction bases with no gene match: 5. The CDR3 is CASSPGTVLYGYTF. The CDR3 DNA follows: TGTGCCAGCTCACCCGGGACAGTTCTCTATGGCTACACCTTC.

The chain has TRBV5-1 and TRBJ2-4, with D possibly being TRBD1 (5 bases). Germline V gene lookup returns CDR1 SGHRS and CDR2 YFSETQ. Trimming cost V 0 bases and J 10 bases, with 11 bases left between them. This CDR3 region has 13 residues. The CDR3 loop is CASSLGGGHIQYF. The DNA for the CDR3 is TGCGCCAGCAGCTTGGGGGGCGGCCATATTCAGTACTTC.